A single sample is the source of the 30 T cell receptor beta chains below, sequenced in a study of cytotoxic CD8 clonotypes in ibrutinib-treated CLL. Method: immunoSEQ multiplex PCR; TCRdb's copy keeps in-frame clones and lacks some. The table shows approximately 130,000 clones, with approximately 80% occurring only once. The input for sequencing was PBMCs, taken after 24 months of ibrutinib treatment. Receptors originate from a human donor with chronic lymphocytic leukemia.

The rearrangement uses TRBV6-5 and TRBJ2-7, with 7 bases lining up with TRBD1. Looked up from germline, CDR1 is MNHEY and CDR2 is SVGAGI. Trimming removed 2 bases from V and 8 bases from J; junction bases left unmatched: 6. This CDR3 is 13 amino acids long. In DNA form, the CDR3 reads TGTGCCAGCAGTTACAATACAGGGGTAAAGCAGTACTTC. It specifies CASSYNTGVKQYF.

V is TRBV5-4 and J is TRBJ2-7; 10 bases match TRBD2. Trimming took 0 bases from V and 0 from J; bases not matched to a gene: 9. CDR1 and CDR2 from the germline V gene are SGHNT and YYREEE (reference sequence). The CDR3 contains 18 residues. Here the CDR3 DNA reads TGTGCCAGCAGCTTGGCTATTAGCGGGGGGTTCAGCTCCTACGAGCAGTACTTC. It translates to CASSLAISGGFSSYEQYF.

This chain uses TRBV2 with TRBJ1-3, with 8 bases fitting TRBD1. Per germline, CDR1 SNHLY and CDR2 FYNNEI. Losses at the gene ends were 5 bases for V and 9 bases for J; bases not matched to a gene: 12. The length of the CDR3 is 15 residues. CDR3 region: CASSTESRQGSTIYF. CDR3 DNA: TGTGCCAGCAGTACCGAAAGCCGACAGGGGTCCACCATATATTTT.

The genes are TRBV2 and TRBJ1-2, with 8 bases identical to TRBD1. The germline gives CDR1 SNHLY, CDR2 FYNNEI. Trimming removed 2 bases from V and 6 bases from J; junction bases left unmatched: 5. The CDR3 loop spans 14 amino acids. The CDR3 DNA sequence: TGTGCCAGCAGTGAACAGGGGGCACTGGATGGCTACACCTTC. This codes for CASSEQGALDGYTF. Full variable domain (missing parts from reference TRBV2 and TRBJ1-2): EPEVTQTPSHQVTQMGQEVILRCVPISNHLYFYWYRQILGQKVEFLVSFYNNEISEKSEIFDDQFSVERPDGSNFTLKIRSTKLEDSAMYFCASSEQGALDGYTFGSGTRLTVV.

The CDR3 bases are TGTGCCAGCAGCTTGACAAGGACAGGGTACGAGCAGTACTTC. This encodes CASSLTRTGYEQYF. The chain joins TRBV7-2 to TRBJ2-7; 8 bases map to TRBD1. Germline V gives CDR1 SGHTA, CDR2 FQGNSA. J lost 4 bases, V lost 3 bases, and 5 bases had no gene match. The CDR3 extends over 14 amino acids.

The V gene is TRBV11-2, the J gene TRBJ2-7; D is uncertain. This CDR3 is 12 amino acids long. The germline V gene encodes CDR1 SGHAT and CDR2 FQNNGV. Trimming shortened V by 1 base and J by 4 bases, and 5 bases separated the two germline ends. CDR3 nucleotides: TGTGCCAGCAGCTTAGGGGTTTACGAGCAGTACTTC. Its translation: CASSLGVYEQYF.

The CDR3 reads CASSGGGTGGAEQYF. The CDR3, as DNA: TGTGCCAGCAGCGGAGGGGGGACAGGGGGCGCCGAGCAGTACTTC. This sequence joins TRBV5-4 and TRBJ2-7; 12 nucleotides line up with TRBD1. Per the germline V gene, CDR1 is SGHNT and CDR2 is YYREEE (reference sequence). Trimming cost V 4 bases and J 6 bases; bases outside gene matches: 8. The CDR3 has 15 residues.

Written as DNA, the CDR3 is TGTGCCAGCAGCTTGGATAACTACGAGCAGTACTTC. Protein sequence: CASSLDNYEQYF. V usage is TRBV5-4 and J usage is TRBJ2-7; D is ambiguous. Germline CDR1 is SGHNT and CDR2 is YYREEE (reference sequence). The length of the CDR3 is 12 residues. Trimming took 0 bases from V and 3 from J, leaving 4 bases between them.

The chain uses TRBV28 and TRBJ1-5; D possibly corresponds to TRBD1 (5 bases). Germline V CDR1 and CDR2: MDHEN, SYDVKM. The CDR3 length is 16 residues. Trimming took off 5 bases at V and 2 bases at J, with 16 bases between the two ends. The CDR3 is CASSPQQGIGNQPQHF. The CDR3 DNA follows: TGTGCCAGCAGTCCCCAGCAGGGAATCGGCAATCAGCCCCAGCATTTT. Full variable domain (missing parts from reference TRBV28 and TRBJ1-5): DVKVTQSSRYLVKRTGEKVFLECVQDMDHENMFWYRQDPGLGLRLIYFSYDVKMKEKGDIPEGYSVSREKKERFSLILESASTNQTSMYLCASSPQQGIGNQPQHFGDGTRLSIL.

The chain recombines TRBV7-8 with TRBJ1-2, with D unresolved. Per the germline V gene, CDR1 is SGHVS and CDR2 is FQNEAQ. This CDR3 contains 15 residues. V lost 8 bases to trimming and J lost 0 bases, with 16 bases between them. CDR3 coding DNA: TGTGCCAGCGGACTAGAGGTCGGGGCTAACTATGGCTACACCTTC. This translates into CASGLEVGANYGYTF.

J is TRBJ1-1 and V is TRBV18; unclear D gene. Germline V gene data show CDR1 as KGHSH and CDR2 as LQKENI. The CDR3 covers 15 residues. Deletions cut 2 bases from V and 0 bases from J, with 10 bases between. The CDR3 bases are TGTGCCAGCTCACCAGAGCAGGTATTGAACACTGAAGCTTTCTTT. It encodes CASSPEQVLNTEAFF.

This rearrangement joins TRBV14 to TRBJ1-6, with D unresolved. Germline CDR1 SGHDN, CDR2 FVKESK. This CDR3 contains 18 residues. V gave up 5 bases and J gave up 0 bases, with 17 bases separating them. CDR3 sequence: CASSKTHSRGSYNSPLHF. As DNA, the CDR3 is TGTGCCAGCAGCAAAACCCACAGTAGAGGCTCCTATAATTCACCCCTCCACTTT.

The J gene is TRBJ2-7, the V gene TRBV5-1; D may correspond to TRBD1 or TRBD2 (6 bases each). The V end lost 0 bases, the J end lost 7 bases, and 20 bases lay between the germline ends. CDR1 SGHRS and CDR2 YFSETQ come from the germline V gene. This CDR3 is 16 amino acids long. CDR3 loop: CASSLAASSGAKEQYF. CDR3 DNA sequence: TGCGCCAGCAGCTTGGCCGCTTCCTCGGGGGCGAAGGAGCAGTACTTC. The full variable domain, in which reference TRBV5-1 and TRBJ2-7 provide the parts outside the CDR3, is KAGVTQTPRYLIKTRGQQVTLSCSPISGHRSVSWYQQTPGQGLQFLFEYFSETQRNKGNFPGRFSGRQFSNSRSEMNVSTLELGDSALYLCASSLAASSGAKEQYFGPGTRLTVT.

This chain uses TRBV28 with TRBJ2-7; D not resolved. The CDR3 has 11 residues. Trimming took off 1 base at V and 3 bases at J, with 1 base between the two ends. Per the germline V gene, CDR1 is MDHEN and CDR2 is SYDVKM. CDR3 nucleotides: TGTGCCAGCAGTTTATTCTACGAGCAGTACTTC. It codes for CASSLFYEQYF.

This clone was observed once. This sequence joins TRBV11-1 and TRBJ1-2; TRBD1 agrees at 9 bases. The J segment lost 6 bases and the V segment lost 1 base, leaving 12 bases of the junction unmatched. The CDR3 has 17 amino acids. CDR1 and CDR2 from the germline V gene are SGHAT and FQDESV (reference sequence). The CDR3, as DNA: TGTGCCAGCAGCTTAGGCGGACCCTGGGGACAGGGTAATGGCTACACCTTC. Translated, it gives CASSLGGPWGQGNGYTF.

This chain uses TRBV19 with TRBJ2-6; D is uncertain. Trimming cost V 5 bases and J 0 bases, with 8 bases left between them. Germline CDR1 reads LNHDA; CDR2 reads SQIVND (reference sequence). The CDR3 length is 15 residues. The CDR3 nucleotides are TGTGCCAGTAGTTCAAGCTTCTCTGGGGCCAACGTCCTGACTTTC. This sequence encodes CASSSSFSGANVLTF.

J is TRBJ2-7 and V is TRBV10-3, with D possibly being TRBD1 (5 bases). In germline, CDR1 is ENHRY, CDR2 SYGVKD. This CDR3 has 13 amino acids. V lost 1 base, J lost 6 bases, and 10 bases lay in between. DNA of the CDR3: TGTGCCATCAGTGAGTTAGGCCAGGGCGAGCAGTACTTC. The encoded protein is CAISELGQGEQYF.

The chain recombines TRBV7-9 with TRBJ2-2; TRBD1 is a possible D gene (5 bases). CDR3 size: 13 residues. Germline loops: CDR1 SEHNR, CDR2 FQNEAQ (reference sequence). Trimming cost V 5 bases and J 1 base, with 5 bases left between them. The CDR3 loop reads CASSDRNTGELFF. CDR3 nucleotides: TGTGCCAGCAGCGACAGGAACACCGGGGAGCTGTTTTTT.

This sequence joins TRBV2 and TRBJ2-7; 9 nucleotides align to TRBD1. The CDR3 is made up of 13 amino acids. Germline V gives CDR1 SNHLY, CDR2 FYNNEI. The J segment lost 6 bases and the V segment lost 6 bases, leaving 6 bases of the junction unmatched. The CDR3 nucleotides read TGTGCCAGCAGGGACAGGGGATGGGTCGAGCAGTACTTC. Amino acid sequence: CASRDRGWVEQYF. Full variable domain (remainder filled in from reference TRBV2 and TRBJ2-7): EPEVTQTPSHQVTQMGQEVILRCVPISNHLYFYWYRQILGQKVEFLVSFYNNEISEKSEIFDDQFSVERPDGSNFTLKIRSTKLEDSAMYFCASRDRGWVEQYFGPGTRLTVT.

The chain joins TRBV7-3 to TRBJ1-1; a possible D gene is TRBD1 (6 bases). V dropped 4 bases and J dropped 1 base, with 19 bases sitting between them. The CDR3 covers 17 residues. Germline-derived CDR1 and CDR2 are SGHTA and FQGTGA. The CDR3 bases are TGTGCCAGCAGCTCCTCTACGCGGGGGCCTCCGAACACTGAAGCTTTCTTT. It encodes CASSSSTRGPPNTEAFF.

The chain joins TRBV27 to TRBJ1-2; 8 nucleotides align to TRBD1. J lost 7 bases, V lost 6 bases, and 10 bases had no gene match. This CDR3 has 14 amino acids. Per germline, CDR1 MNHEY and CDR2 SMNVEV (reference sequence). The CDR3 nucleotides read TGTGCCAGCAGAATGACAGGGGTCTTCGGTGGCTACACCTTC. It is translated as CASRMTGVFGGYTF.

The gene calls are TRBV4-1 and TRBJ2-1; TRBD2 is a possible D gene (6 bases). V was clipped by 1 base and J by 2 bases, with 9 bases between them. Per germline, CDR1 MGHRA and CDR2 YSYEKL. The CDR3 spans 15 residues. DNA of the CDR3: TGCGCCAGCAGCCAAGGGCTAGCGCCCTACAATGAGCAGTTCTTC. Residues: CASSQGLAPYNEQFF.

The chain combines TRBV5-1 with TRBJ2-1; 7 nucleotides agree with TRBD1. This CDR3 spans 16 amino acids. Germline V CDR1 and CDR2: SGHRS, YFSETQ. Trimming cost V 1 base and J 1 base; bases outside gene matches: 5. Written as DNA, the CDR3 is TGCGCCAGCAGCTTGTCTAGGGGGCAGTCCTACAATGAGCAGTTCTTC. Translated, it gives CASSLSRGQSYNEQFF.

The rearrangement uses TRBV28 and TRBJ1-4; TRBD1 is a possible D gene (6 bases). The germline CDR1 and CDR2 sequences are MDHEN and SYDVKM. The ends were cut back, 8 bases at V and 7 bases at J, with 14 bases in the middle. The CDR3 has 13 residues. The CDR3 coding sequence is TGTGCCAGCCAAGGGGGTTGGTTTGAAAAACTGTTTTTT. This codes for CASQGGWFEKLFF.

The CDR3 region has the DNA TGTGCCTGGGGCTTTTACAATGAGCAGTTCTTC. Amino acids: CAWGFYNEQFF. This chain connects TRBV30 to TRBJ2-1; D unclear. Germline V gene sequence: CDR1 GTSNPN, CDR2 SVGIG (reference sequence). The CDR3 is 11 amino acids. Trimming stripped 5 bases from V and 4 bases from J, with 6 bases between.

On this clone itself: This sample includes further DNA sequences coding for the same CDR3. V gene TRBV5-1 combines with J gene TRBJ1-1; TRBD1 matches at 8 bases. With V trimmed by 4 bases and J by 1 base, 3 bases remained unmatched. The CDR3 has 14 residues. Germline loops: CDR1 SGHRS, CDR2 YFSETQ. CDR3 coding DNA: TGCGCCAGCAGCCCCGGGACAGGGAACACTGAAGCTTTCTTT. Amino acid sequence: CASSPGTGNTEAFF.

The chain couples TRBV7-3 to TRBJ2-1; unclear D gene. Germline V lookup: CDR1 SGHTA, CDR2 FQGTGA. V was pared by 3 bases and J by 2 bases, with 8 bases between. The CDR3 runs to 14 residues. The chain's CDR3 is CASSLKSAYNEQFF. CDR3 DNA: TGTGCCAGCAGCTTGAAGAGCGCCTACAATGAGCAGTTCTTC.

The J gene is TRBJ2-5, the V gene TRBV7-2; possible D gene TRBD2, 5 bases. V lost 1 base and J 3 bases, leaving 12 bases between the germline ends. This CDR3 is built from 15 residues. The V gene's germline CDR1 is SGHTA and CDR2 FQGNSA. This chain's CDR3 is CASSLDGRAEETQYF. CDR3 in DNA: TGTGCCAGCAGCTTAGATGGGCGGGCAGAAGAGACCCAGTACTTC.

The genes are TRBV29-1 and TRBJ2-1; a possible D gene is TRBD1 (6 bases). Trimming pared 3 bases from V and 3 bases from J, leaving 6 bases between. CDR1 is SQVTM, CDR2 ANQGSEA, per germline. The length of the CDR3 is 12 residues. In nucleotides, the CDR3 is TGCAGCGTTGAGGACAGCTACAATGAGCAGTTCTTC. Translating gives CSVEDSYNEQFF.

The V call is TRBV15, the J call TRBJ2-1, with 8 bases aligning to TRBD2. V was clipped by 2 bases and J by 0 bases; unmatched bases: 6. From germline, CDR1 is LNHNV and CDR2 YYDKDF (reference sequence). The CDR3 runs to 17 residues. The CDR3 DNA reads as TGTGCCACCAGCAGATTGAGCGGGGGCCACTCCTACAATGAGCAGTTCTTC. Its protein product is CATSRLSGGHSYNEQFF.